The rows below give T cell receptor beta chains drawn from one sample of a study of T cell repertoires in cytomegalovirus infection. Via MiXCR, TCRdb re-called the reads, giving one row per CDR3 protein. The sample has roughly 720,000 distinct CDR3 sequences, 35% seen once; the top ten hold under 3.5%. Material for sequencing was PBMCs. The receptor set was obtained from a human donor in good health (CMV status not recorded). Some clones in this sample may be carry-over from other donors' samples. Both conserved end residues are part of each CDR3.

V	J	CDR3
TRBV12-3/TRBV12-4	TRBJ1-2	CASSFGPTNYGYTF
TRBV24-1	TRBJ2-3	CATSDFAASGGTDTQYF
TRBV28	TRBJ1-2	CASSNLGVIYGYTF
TRBV7-3	TRBJ1-1	CASSLVGTGGNTEAFF
TRBV7-8	TRBJ1-2	CARSLEGRGDYTF
TRBV12-3/TRBV12-4	TRBJ1-1	CASSPGQGVFHTEAFF
TRBV6-5	TRBJ1-4	CASSWARTTNEKLFF
TRBV19	TRBJ2-1	CASSTPLGANPYNEQFF
TRBV12-3/TRBV12-4	TRBJ2-1	CASSSTSGRDNEQFF
TRBV29-1	TRBJ1-1	CSVGGQGMIAFF
TRBV11-1	TRBJ1-1	CASSLDRGKVTEAFF
TRBV19	TRBJ1-5	CASRRFSSGYSNQPQHF
TRBV12-3/TRBV12-4	TRBJ1-6	CASKASYNSPLHF
TRBV6-1	TRBJ1-2	CASSEDRPSNYGYTF
TRBV19	TRBJ2-5	CASSRGGKSSQETQYF
TRBV12-3/TRBV12-4	TRBJ1-6	CASSHKAGLNSPLPF
TRBV6-1	TRBJ1-1	CASSEGQTNTEAFF
TRBV19	TRBJ1-5	CASSIRRQGGWRNQPQHF
TRBV3-1	TRBJ2-7	CASTPGPTGIYEQYF
TRBV11-2	TRBJ2-1	CASTSFGRETYNEQFF
TRBV12-3/TRBV12-4	TRBJ1-2	CASSASAGSLGYGYTF
TRBV2	TRBJ2-5	CASSETPSAQETQYF
TRBV24-1	TRBJ2-3	CATSESGAHTDTQYF
TRBV28	TRBJ1-6	CASEALLAPLHF
TRBV10-3	TRBJ2-5	CAIRGEGGQYF
TRBV4-1	TRBJ1-6	CASSQDPGVPPLHF
TRBV25-1	TRBJ1-4	CASSEHPGRNEKLFF
TRBV5-6	TRBJ2-1	CASSLPNRKRQGASNEQFF
TRBV3-1	TRBJ2-1	CASSRDLEGVYNEQFF
TRBV7-9	TRBJ2-7	CASTSVDEQYF
TRBV19	TRBJ2-7	CASSIETSGPYEQYF
TRBV27	TRBJ2-3	CASSQWGPLDTQYF
TRBV20-1	TRBJ2-3	CSADRRDRVEDTQYF
TRBV7-8	TRBJ2-7	CASSSGLAGGRGFYEQYF
TRBV14	TRBJ1-6	CASSQGTHRGRSPLHF
TRBV10-3	TRBJ2-7	CAISDRDRGTYEQYF
TRBV6-5	TRBJ2-3	CASSRTSGGASRTDTQYF
TRBV20-1	TRBJ2-3	CSASLGLTSTDTQYF
TRBV18	TRBJ1-1	CASSLRQVENTEAFF
TRBV28	TRBJ1-1	CASSLSPIWNTEAFF
TRBV6-2/TRBV6-3	TRBJ2-7	CASSSRDRGIHEQYF
TRBV11-2	TRBJ1-6	CASSFGGTLTGSPLHF
TRBV28	TRBJ2-3	CASSPRPGLTDTQYF
TRBV7-9	TRBJ1-3	CASSQDGGAGNTIYF
TRBV14	TRBJ2-3	CASSLRTGMPRTDTQYF
TRBV5-4	TRBJ1-4	CASSAGGQADEKLFF